The 16 T cell receptor beta chains given below trace back to one sample, sequenced in a study of shared clonotypes between healthy human individuals. Clones were read by immunoSEQ multiplex PCR, and TCRdb kept only the in-frame ones, dropping some. The top ten clones hold around 0.4% of a sample with under 2.5 million clones, about 90% of them seen once. Sequenced sample: naive CD4+ T cells from PBMCs. Stated subset: CD45RA+ positively selected. The receptors stem from a man between 18 and 29 years old in good health. Some clones in this sample may be carry-over from other donors' samples.

The rearrangement uses TRBV29-1 and TRBJ2-7; a possible D gene is TRBD1 (5 bases). V lost 2 bases, J lost 2 bases, and 10 bases lay in between. Germline values: CDR1 SQVTM, CDR2 ANQGSEA. The CDR3 loop spans 13 amino acids. CDR3 sequence: CSVETGGTYEQYF. The CDR3 DNA follows: TGCAGCGTTGAAACAGGCGGTACCTACGAGCAGTACTTC.

The rearrangement joins TRBV5-4 to TRBJ2-7, with TRBD1 matching 11 bases. The CDR3 is made up of 13 amino acids. Germline CDR1 is SGHNT and CDR2 is YYREEE (reference sequence). Trimming at V came to 4 bases and at J to 6 bases, leaving 3 bases not matched to a gene. CDR3 loop: CASSRDRGSEQYF. CDR3 nucleotides: TGTGCCAGCAGCCGGGACAGGGGGTCCGAGCAGTACTTC.

V and J are TRBV2 and TRBJ2-3; 8 bases agree with TRBD1. The length of the CDR3 is 15 residues. Germline loops: CDR1 SNHLY, CDR2 FYNNEI. Germline trimming cut 4 bases from V and 5 bases from J; bases unmatched to any gene: 8. CDR3 residues: CASSADRGNEDTQYF. As DNA, the CDR3 is TGTGCCAGCAGTGCAGACAGGGGAAATGAAGATACGCAGTATTTT.

The chain is built from TRBV15 and TRBJ2-3; tentatively, D is TRBD2 (6 bases). V was cut by 5 bases and J by 5 bases, with 17 bases left in between. Germline CDR1 reads LNHNV; CDR2 reads YYDKDF (reference sequence). The CDR3 runs 15 residues. The CDR3 here is CATSPFLKEGDTQYF. The DNA of the CDR3 is TGTGCCACCAGCCCATTCTTAAAGGAGGGAGATACGCAGTATTTT.

The chain employs TRBV2 and TRBJ2-7; 11 positions match TRBD2. V trimming: 4 bases; J trimming: 5 bases; junction bases outside the gene matches: 10. The CDR3 consists of 16 residues. Germline V gene sequence: CDR1 SNHLY, CDR2 FYNNEI. The CDR3 reads CASSGGRLAGTDEQYF. DNA for the CDR3: TGTGCCAGCAGTGGGGGGAGACTAGCGGGAACTGACGAGCAGTACTTC.

The sample holds one count of this clone. V is TRBV27 and J is TRBJ2-7; 9 positions match TRBD1. CDR1 and CDR2 (germline): MNHEY, SMNVEV (reference sequence). CDR3 length: 17 amino acids. J lost 0 bases, V lost 3 bases, and 9 bases had no gene match. The CDR3: CASSLNAPDRGSYEQYF. The DNA of the CDR3 is TGTGCCAGCAGTTTGAACGCGCCGGACAGGGGCTCCTACGAGCAGTACTTC.

The gene calls are TRBV28 and TRBJ2-4; D may correspond to TRBD1 or TRBD2 (6 bases each). V was clipped by 2 bases and J by 8 bases, with 25 bases between them. Per the germline V gene, CDR1 is MDHEN and CDR2 is SYDVKM. The CDR3 is 18 amino acids. The CDR3 sequence: CASSLRRQVVAAVDIQYF. The CDR3 nucleotides are TGTGCCAGCAGTTTAAGGAGACAGGTTGTAGCGGCGGTGGACATTCAGTACTTC.

The CDR3 region has the DNA TGTGCCAGCAGCGTGGGACTTCACTCCTACAATGAGCAGTTCTTC. Translated: CASSVGLHSYNEQFF. The chain has TRBV5-6 and TRBJ2-1, with D maybe TRBD2 (6 bases). Trimming took 4 bases from V and 0 from J, leaving 11 bases between them. The CDR3 runs 15 residues. The germline V gene encodes CDR1 SGHDT and CDR2 YYEEEE.

In DNA, the CDR3 is TGTGCCAGCGCACCGGACAGGGGGCGCCGAACTGAAGCTTTCTTT. This translates into CASAPDRGRRTEAFF. The V call is TRBV28, the J call TRBJ1-1; TRBD1 agrees at 11 bases. Trimming took 8 bases from V and 5 from J; bases not matched to a gene: 10. The CDR3 runs 15 residues. Germline V gene lookup returns CDR1 MDHEN and CDR2 SYDVKM. The whole variable domain, remainder taken from reference TRBV28 and TRBJ1-1, is DVKVTQSSRYLVKRTGEKVFLECVQDMDHENMFWYRQDPGLGLRLIYFSYDVKMKEKGDIPEGYSVSREKKERFSLILESASTNQTSMYLCASAPDRGRRTEAFFGQGTRLTVV.

The V gene is TRBV5-1, the J gene TRBJ2-7, with a possible D match to TRBD1 (6 bases). This CDR3 is 15 amino acids long. The V gene lost 5 bases and the J gene lost 1 base, with 16 bases spanning the gap. The germline CDR1 and CDR2 sequences are SGHRS and YFSETQ. CDR3 amino acids: CASRKQGFGSYEQYF. The CDR3, as DNA: TGCGCCAGCAGGAAACAGGGTTTCGGATCCTACGAGCAGTACTTC.

This sequence joins TRBV6-1 and TRBJ2-5; D perhaps matches TRBD2 (6 bases). CDR1 is MNHNS, CDR2 SASEGT, per germline. V dropped 2 bases and J dropped 7 bases, with 14 bases sitting between them. The CDR3 consists of 14 residues. CDR3 DNA: TGTGCCAGCAGTGAAATTCGGGAGAGCGGGACCCAGTACTTC. It codes for CASSEIRESGTQYF.

The chain couples TRBV19 to TRBJ1-1; the D is unclear. Between the trimmed V and J ends, which lost 4 bases and 0 bases, there was a span of 9 bases. The germline CDR1 and CDR2 sequences are LNHDA and SQIVND (reference sequence). The CDR3 runs 14 residues. The CDR3, as DNA: TGTGCCAGTAGTAGTTCAGCCATGAACACTGAAGCTTTCTTT. Its translation is CASSSSAMNTEAFF.

This clone was counted a single time. The gene calls are TRBV5-1 and TRBJ2-5; D might be TRBD1 (5 bases). The germline V gene has CDR1 SGHRS and CDR2 YFSETQ. V dropped 0 bases and J dropped 4 bases, with 7 bases sitting between them. CDR3 size: 13 residues. This CDR3 is CASSLGRVETQYF. Written as DNA, the CDR3 is TGCGCCAGCAGCTTGGGCAGGGTAGAGACCCAGTACTTC.

The chain links TRBV29-1 to TRBJ1-1; D not certain. CDR1 and CDR2 (germline): SQVTM, ANQGSEA. This CDR3 is 13 amino acids long. V was pared by 0 bases and J by 4 bases, with 9 bases between. CDR3 nucleotide sequence: TGCAGCGTTGAAGACACAATTGGCACTGAAGCTTTCTTT. It yields the protein CSVEDTIGTEAFF. Complete variable domain (other parts from reference TRBV29-1 and TRBJ1-1): SAVISQKPSRDICQRGTSLTIQCQVDSQVTMMFWYRQQPGQSLTLIATANQGSEATYESGFVIDKFPISRPNLTFSTLTVSNMSPEDSSIYLCSVEDTIGTEAFFGQGTRLTVV.

J is TRBJ2-5 and V is TRBV5-4; TRBD1 might be the D (6 bases). Trimming took off 3 bases at V and 1 base at J, with 13 bases between the two ends. This CDR3 region has 15 residues. The germline gives CDR1 SGHNT, CDR2 YYREEE (reference sequence). The CDR3 DNA sequence: TGTGCCAGCAGCTGGGGGCTTACCTCCCAAGAGACCCAGTACTTC. This codes for CASSWGLTSQETQYF.

The chain combines TRBV29-1 with TRBJ2-3; 8 positions agree with TRBD1. Germline values: CDR1 SQVTM, CDR2 ANQGSEA. Trimming cost V 5 bases and J 6 bases; bases outside gene matches: 10. The CDR3 extends over 14 amino acids. The CDR3 loop reads CSVYNQGAGDTQYF. CDR3 coding DNA: TGCAGCGTTTATAACCAGGGGGCGGGGGATACGCAGTATTTT.